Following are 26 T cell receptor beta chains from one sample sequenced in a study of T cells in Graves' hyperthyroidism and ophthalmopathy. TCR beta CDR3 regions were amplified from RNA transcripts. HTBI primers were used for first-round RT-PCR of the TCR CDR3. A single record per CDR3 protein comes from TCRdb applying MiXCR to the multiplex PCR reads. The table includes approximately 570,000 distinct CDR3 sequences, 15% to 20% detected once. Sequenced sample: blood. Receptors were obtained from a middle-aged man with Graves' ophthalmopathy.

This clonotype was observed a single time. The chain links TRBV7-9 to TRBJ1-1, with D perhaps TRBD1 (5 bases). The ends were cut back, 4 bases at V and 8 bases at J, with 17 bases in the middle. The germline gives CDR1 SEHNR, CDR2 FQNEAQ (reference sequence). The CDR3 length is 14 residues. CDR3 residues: CASSSRVTAAEAFF. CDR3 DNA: TGTGCCAGCAGCTCCCGGGTGACAGCTGCCGAAGCTTTCTTT. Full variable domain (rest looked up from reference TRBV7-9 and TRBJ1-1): DTGVSQNPRHKITKRGQNVTFRCDPISEHNRLYWYRQTLGQGPEFLTYFQNEAQLEKSRLLSDRFSAERPKGSFSTLEIQRTEQGDSAMYLCASSSRVTAAEAFFGQGTRLTVV.

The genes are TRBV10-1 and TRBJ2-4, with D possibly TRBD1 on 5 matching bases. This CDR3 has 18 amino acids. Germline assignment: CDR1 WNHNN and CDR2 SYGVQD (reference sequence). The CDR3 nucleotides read TGCGCTCCGACCCGCCAGGGCCAAATTAAACTAGCCAAAAACATTCAGTACTTC. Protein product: CAPTRQGQIKLAKNIQYF.

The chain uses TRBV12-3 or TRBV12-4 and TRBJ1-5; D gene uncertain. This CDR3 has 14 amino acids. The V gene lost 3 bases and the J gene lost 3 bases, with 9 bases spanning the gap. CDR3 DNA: TGTGCCAGCAGTTTGAGGGAGATCAATCAGCCCCAGCATTTT. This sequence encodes CASSLREINQPQHF.

The CDR3 bases are TGTGCCAGCAGCTTAATCTCTCAGGGGGCCGAGACCCAGTACTTC. Translating it yields CASSLISQGAETQYF. The V gene is TRBV7-2, the J gene TRBJ2-5; 8 bases match TRBD1. Germline lookup yields CDR1 SGHTA and CDR2 FQGNSA. The J segment lost 5 bases and the V segment lost 2 bases, leaving 7 bases of the junction unmatched. This CDR3 spans 15 amino acids.

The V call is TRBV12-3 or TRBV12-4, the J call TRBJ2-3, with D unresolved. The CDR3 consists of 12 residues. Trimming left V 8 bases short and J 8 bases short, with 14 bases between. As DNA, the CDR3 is TGTGCCAGCTCACCTCCCAAAGCTACGCAGTATTTT. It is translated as CASSPPKATQYF.

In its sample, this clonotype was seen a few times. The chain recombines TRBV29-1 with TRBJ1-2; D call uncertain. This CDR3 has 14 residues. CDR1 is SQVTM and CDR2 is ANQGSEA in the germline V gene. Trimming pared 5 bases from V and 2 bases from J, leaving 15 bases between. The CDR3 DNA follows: TGCAGCGTTAGCTTCCAGGACCTAAACTATGGCTACACCTTC. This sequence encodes CSVSFQDLNYGYTF.

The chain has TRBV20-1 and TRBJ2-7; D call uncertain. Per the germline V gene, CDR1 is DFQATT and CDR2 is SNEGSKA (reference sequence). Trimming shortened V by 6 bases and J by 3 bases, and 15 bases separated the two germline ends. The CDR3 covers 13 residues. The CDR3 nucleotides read TGCAGTGCCACAATGGGGATAATCTACGAGCAGTACTTC. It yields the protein CSATMGIIYEQYF.

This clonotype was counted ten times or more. CDR3 DNA: TGTGCCAGCAGTTTACCTAGCGGGCTCACAGATACGCAGTATTTT. This translates into CASSLPSGLTDTQYF. The V and J genes are TRBV28 and TRBJ2-3; TRBD2 agrees at 8 bases. The CDR3 runs 15 residues. Germline V lookup: CDR1 MDHEN, CDR2 SYDVKM. V was clipped by 2 bases and J by 2 bases; unmatched bases: 3.

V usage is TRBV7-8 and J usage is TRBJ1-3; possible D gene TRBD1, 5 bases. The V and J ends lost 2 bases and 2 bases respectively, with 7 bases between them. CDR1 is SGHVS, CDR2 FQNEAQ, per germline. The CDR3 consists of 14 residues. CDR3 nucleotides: TGTGCCAGCAGCTTAAGCAGGGCTGGAAACACCATATATTTT. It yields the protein CASSLSRAGNTIYF.

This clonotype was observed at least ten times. CDR3 bases: TGTGCCAGCAGTCCCTTCGGGAGCGGGAGCACAGATACGCAGTATTTT. Its protein is CASSPFGSGSTDTQYF. The V gene is TRBV12-3 or TRBV12-4, the J gene TRBJ2-3, with D perhaps matching TRBD2 (6 bases). Trimming took 5 bases from V and 0 from J, leaving 15 bases between them. This CDR3 is 16 amino acids long.

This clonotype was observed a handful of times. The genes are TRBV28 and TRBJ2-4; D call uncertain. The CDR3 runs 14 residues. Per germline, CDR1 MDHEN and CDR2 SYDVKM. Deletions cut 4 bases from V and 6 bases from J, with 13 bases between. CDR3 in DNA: TGTGCCAGCAGTTCCCCTCAACAACTAAACATTCAGTACTTC. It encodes CASSSPQQLNIQYF.

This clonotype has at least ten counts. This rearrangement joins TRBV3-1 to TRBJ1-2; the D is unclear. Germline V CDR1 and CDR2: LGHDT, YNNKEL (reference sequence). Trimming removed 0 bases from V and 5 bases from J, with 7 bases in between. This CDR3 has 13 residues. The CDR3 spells CASSQETAYGYTF. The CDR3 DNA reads TGTGCCAGCAGCCAAGAAACAGCTTATGGCTACACCTTC.

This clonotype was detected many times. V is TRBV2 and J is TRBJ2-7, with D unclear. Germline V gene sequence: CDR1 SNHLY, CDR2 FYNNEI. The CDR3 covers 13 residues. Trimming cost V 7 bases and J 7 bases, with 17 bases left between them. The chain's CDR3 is CASTGSSLGEQYF. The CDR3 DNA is TGTGCCAGCACGGGCAGTTCCCTGGGGGAGCAGTACTTC.

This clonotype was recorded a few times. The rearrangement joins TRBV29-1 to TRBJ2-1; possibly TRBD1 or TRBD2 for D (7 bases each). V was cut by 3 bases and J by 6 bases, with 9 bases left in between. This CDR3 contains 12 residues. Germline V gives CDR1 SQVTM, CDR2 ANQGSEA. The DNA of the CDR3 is TGCAGCGTTGACAGGGGGGGCAATGAGCAGTTCTTC. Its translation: CSVDRGGNEQFF.

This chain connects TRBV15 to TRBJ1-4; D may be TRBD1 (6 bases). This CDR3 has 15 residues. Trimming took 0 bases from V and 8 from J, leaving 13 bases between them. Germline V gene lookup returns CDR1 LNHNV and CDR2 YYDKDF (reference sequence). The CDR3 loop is CATSREVGGLEKLFF. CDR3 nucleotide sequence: TGTGCCACCAGCAGAGAGGTTGGGGGCTTGGAAAAACTGTTTTTT.

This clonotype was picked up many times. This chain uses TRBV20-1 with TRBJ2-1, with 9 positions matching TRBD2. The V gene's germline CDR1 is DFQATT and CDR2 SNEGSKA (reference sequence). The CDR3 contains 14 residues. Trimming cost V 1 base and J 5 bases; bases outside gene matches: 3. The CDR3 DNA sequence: TGCAGTGCTAGAGTTCTAGCGGGAAACAATGAGCAGTTCTTC. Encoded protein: CSARVLAGNNEQFF.

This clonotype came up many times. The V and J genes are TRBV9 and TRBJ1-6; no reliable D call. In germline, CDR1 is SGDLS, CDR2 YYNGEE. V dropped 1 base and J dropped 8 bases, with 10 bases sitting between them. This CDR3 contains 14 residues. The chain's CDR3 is CASSVRGNYSPLHF. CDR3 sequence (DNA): TGTGCCAGCAGCGTAAGAGGGAATTATTCACCCCTCCACTTT.

CDR3 loop: CASSYSLAGGPDNEQFF. Written as DNA, the CDR3 is TGTGCCAGCAGTTACTCGTTAGCGGGAGGGCCGGACAATGAGCAGTTCTTC. The genes are TRBV6-2 or TRBV6-3 and TRBJ2-1; 11 nucleotides match TRBD2. V was clipped by 0 bases and J by 5 bases; unmatched bases: 6. CDR1 and CDR2 (germline): MNHEY, SVGEGT. This CDR3 has 17 residues.

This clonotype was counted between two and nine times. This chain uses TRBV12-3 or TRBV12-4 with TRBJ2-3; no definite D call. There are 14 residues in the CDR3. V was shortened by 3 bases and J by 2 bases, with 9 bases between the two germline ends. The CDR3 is CASSFGQNTDTQYF. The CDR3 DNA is TGTGCCAGCAGTTTTGGCCAGAACACAGATACGCAGTATTTT.

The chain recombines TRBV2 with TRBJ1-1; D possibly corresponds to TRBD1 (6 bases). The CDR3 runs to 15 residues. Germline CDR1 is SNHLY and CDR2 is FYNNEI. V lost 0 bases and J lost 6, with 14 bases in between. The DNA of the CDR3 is TGTGCCAGCAGTGAAGCGACTAACAGGGTTGCTGAAGCTTTCTTT. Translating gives CASSEATNRVAEAFF.

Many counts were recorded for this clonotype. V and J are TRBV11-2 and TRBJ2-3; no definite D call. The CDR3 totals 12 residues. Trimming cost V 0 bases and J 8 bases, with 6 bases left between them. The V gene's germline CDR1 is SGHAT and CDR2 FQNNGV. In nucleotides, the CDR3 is TGTGCCAGCAGCTTAGACGTGGGTACGCAGTATTTT. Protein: CASSLDVGTQYF.

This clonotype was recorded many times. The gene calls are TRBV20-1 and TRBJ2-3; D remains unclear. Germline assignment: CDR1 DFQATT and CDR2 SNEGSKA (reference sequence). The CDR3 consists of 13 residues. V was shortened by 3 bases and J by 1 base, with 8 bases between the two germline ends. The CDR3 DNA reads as TGCAGTGCTAGGAATCGGGGCACAGATACGCAGTATTTT. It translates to CSARNRGTDTQYF.

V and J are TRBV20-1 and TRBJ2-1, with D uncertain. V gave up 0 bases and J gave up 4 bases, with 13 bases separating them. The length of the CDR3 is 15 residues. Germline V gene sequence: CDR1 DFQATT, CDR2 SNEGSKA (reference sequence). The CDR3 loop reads CSARDKRAGYNEQFF. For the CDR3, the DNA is TGCAGTGCTAGAGATAAAAGGGCTGGGTACAATGAGCAGTTCTTC.

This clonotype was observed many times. CDR3: CASSPLSPSGSSYNEQFF. For the CDR3, the DNA is TGTGCCAGCAGTCCGCTATCTCCTAGCGGAAGCTCCTACAATGAGCAGTTCTTC. This chain joins TRBV27 and TRBJ2-1, with 7 bases matching TRBD2. The germline V gene encodes CDR1 MNHEY and CDR2 SMNVEV (reference sequence). The CDR3 is 18 amino acids. V was pared by 5 bases and J by 0 bases, with 13 bases of the junction left unmatched.

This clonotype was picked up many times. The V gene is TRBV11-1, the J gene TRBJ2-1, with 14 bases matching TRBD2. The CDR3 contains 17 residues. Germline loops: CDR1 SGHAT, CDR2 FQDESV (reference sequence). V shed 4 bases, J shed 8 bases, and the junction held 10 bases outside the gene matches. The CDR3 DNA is TGTGCCAGCAGCTCGACCGGGACTAGCGGGAGAGGGCATGAGCAGTTCTTC. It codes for CASSSTGTSGRGHEQFF. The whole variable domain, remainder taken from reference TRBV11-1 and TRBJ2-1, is EAEVAQSPRYKITEKSQAVAFWCDPISGHATLYWYRQILGQGPELLVQFQDESVVDDSQLPKDRFSAERLKGVDSTLKIQPAELGDSAMYLCASSSTGTSGRGHEQFFGPGTRLTVL.

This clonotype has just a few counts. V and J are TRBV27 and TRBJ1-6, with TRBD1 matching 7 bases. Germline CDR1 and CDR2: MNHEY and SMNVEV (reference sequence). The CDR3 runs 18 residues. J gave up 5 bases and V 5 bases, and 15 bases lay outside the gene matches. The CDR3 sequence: CASSPDPDREGHNSPLHF. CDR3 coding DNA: TGTGCCAGCAGTCCCGACCCCGACAGGGAGGGCCATAATTCACCCCTCCACTTT.